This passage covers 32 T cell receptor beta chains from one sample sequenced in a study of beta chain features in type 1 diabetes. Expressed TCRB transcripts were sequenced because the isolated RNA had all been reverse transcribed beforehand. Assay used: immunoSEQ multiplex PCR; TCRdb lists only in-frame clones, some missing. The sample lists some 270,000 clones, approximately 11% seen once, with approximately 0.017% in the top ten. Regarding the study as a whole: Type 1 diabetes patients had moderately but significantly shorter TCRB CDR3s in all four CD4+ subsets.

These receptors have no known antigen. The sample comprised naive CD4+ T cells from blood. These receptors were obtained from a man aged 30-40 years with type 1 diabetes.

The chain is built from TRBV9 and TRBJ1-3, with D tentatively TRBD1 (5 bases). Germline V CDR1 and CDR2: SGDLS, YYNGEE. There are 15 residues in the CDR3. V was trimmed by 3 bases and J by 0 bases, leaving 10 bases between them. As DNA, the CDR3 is TGTGCCAGCAGCGCGGAGGGGAGCTCTGGAAACACCATATATTTT. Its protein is CASSAEGSSGNTIYF.

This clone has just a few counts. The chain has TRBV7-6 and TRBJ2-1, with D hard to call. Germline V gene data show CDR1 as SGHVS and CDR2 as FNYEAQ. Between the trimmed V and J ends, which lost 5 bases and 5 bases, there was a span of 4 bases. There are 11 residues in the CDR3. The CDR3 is CASSLDNEQFF. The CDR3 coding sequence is TGTGCCAGCAGCCTCGACAATGAGCAGTTCTTC. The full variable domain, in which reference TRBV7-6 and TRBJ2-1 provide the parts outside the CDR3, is GAGVSQSPRYKVTKRGQDVALRCDPISGHVSLYWYRQALGQGPEFLTYFNYEAQQDKSGLPNDRFSAERPEGSISTLTIQRTEQRDSAMYRCASSLDNEQFFGPGTRLTVL.

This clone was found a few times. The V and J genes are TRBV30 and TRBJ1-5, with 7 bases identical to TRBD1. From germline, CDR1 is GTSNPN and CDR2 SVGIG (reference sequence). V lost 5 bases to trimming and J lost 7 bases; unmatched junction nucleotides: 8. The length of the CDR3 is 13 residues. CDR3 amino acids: CAWATGRDQPQHF. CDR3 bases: TGTGCCTGGGCGACAGGGCGGGACCAGCCCCAGCATTTT.

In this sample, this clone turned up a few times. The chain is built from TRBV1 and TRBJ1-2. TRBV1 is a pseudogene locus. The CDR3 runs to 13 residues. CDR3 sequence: CTSTQGGRYGYTF. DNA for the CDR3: TGCACCAGCACCCAAGGAGGGAGATATGGCTACACCTTC.

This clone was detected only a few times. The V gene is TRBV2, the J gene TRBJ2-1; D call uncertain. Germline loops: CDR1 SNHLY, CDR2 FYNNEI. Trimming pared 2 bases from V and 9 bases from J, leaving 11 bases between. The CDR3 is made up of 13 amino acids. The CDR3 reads CASSESRSGEQFF. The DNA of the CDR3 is TGTGCCAGCAGTGAATCCCGATCGGGTGAGCAGTTCTTC.

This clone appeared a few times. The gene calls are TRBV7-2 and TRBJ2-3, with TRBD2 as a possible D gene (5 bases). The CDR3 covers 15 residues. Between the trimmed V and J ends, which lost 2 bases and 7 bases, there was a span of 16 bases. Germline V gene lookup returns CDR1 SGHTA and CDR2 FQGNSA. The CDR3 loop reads CASSLSGGPRNTQYF. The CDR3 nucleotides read TGTGCCAGCAGCTTATCTGGCGGGCCCCGGAATACGCAGTATTTT. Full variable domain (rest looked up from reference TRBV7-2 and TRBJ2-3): GAGVSQSPSNKVTEKGKDVELRCDPISGHTALYWYRQSLGQGLEFLIYFQGNSAPDKSGLPSDRFSAERTGGSVSTLTIQRTQQEDSAVYLCASSLSGGPRNTQYFGPGTRLTVL.

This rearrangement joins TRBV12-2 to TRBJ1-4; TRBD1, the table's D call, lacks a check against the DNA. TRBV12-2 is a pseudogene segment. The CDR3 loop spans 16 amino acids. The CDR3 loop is CASRIPNRTPNEKLFF. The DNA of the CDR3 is TGTGCAAGTCGCATCCCCAACAGGACCCCTAATGAAAAACTGTTTTTT.

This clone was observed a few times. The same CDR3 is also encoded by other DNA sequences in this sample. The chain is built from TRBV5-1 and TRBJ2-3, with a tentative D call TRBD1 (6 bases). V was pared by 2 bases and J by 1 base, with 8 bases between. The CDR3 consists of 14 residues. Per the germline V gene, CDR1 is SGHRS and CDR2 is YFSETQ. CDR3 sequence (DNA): TGCGCCAGCAGCTTAGGGGGTGGCACAGATACGCAGTATTTT. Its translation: CASSLGGGTDTQYF.

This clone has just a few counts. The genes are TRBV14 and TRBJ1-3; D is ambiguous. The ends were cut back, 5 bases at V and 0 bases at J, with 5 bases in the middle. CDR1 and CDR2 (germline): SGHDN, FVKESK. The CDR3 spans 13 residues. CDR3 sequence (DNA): TGTGCCAGCAGCATAGACTCTGGAAACACCATATATTTT. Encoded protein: CASSIDSGNTIYF.

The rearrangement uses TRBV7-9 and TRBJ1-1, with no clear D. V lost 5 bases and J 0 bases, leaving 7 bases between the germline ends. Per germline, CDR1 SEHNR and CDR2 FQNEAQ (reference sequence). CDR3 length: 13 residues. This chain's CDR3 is CASSTRVNTEAFF. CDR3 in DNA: TGTGCCAGCAGCACGAGAGTGAACACTGAAGCTTTCTTT. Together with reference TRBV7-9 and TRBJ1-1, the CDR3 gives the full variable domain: DTGVSQNPRHKITKRGQNVTFRCDPISEHNRLYWYRQTLGQGPEFLTYFQNEAQLEKSRLLSDRFSAERPKGSFSTLEIQRTEQGDSAMYLCASSTRVNTEAFFGQGTRLTVV.

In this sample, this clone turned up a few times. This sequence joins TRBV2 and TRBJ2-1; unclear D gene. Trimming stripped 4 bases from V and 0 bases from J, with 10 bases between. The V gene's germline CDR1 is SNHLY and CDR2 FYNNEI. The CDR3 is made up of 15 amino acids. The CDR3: CASSGTESSYNEQFF. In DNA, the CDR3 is TGTGCCAGCAGTGGTACTGAAAGCTCCTACAATGAGCAGTTCTTC.

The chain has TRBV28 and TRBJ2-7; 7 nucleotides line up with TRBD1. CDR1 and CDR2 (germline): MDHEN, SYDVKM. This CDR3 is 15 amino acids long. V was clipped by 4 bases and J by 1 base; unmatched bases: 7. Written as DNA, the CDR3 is TGTGCCAGCAGTTCCGGTGGACAGGTGTCCTACGAGCAGTACTTC. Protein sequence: CASSSGGQVSYEQYF.

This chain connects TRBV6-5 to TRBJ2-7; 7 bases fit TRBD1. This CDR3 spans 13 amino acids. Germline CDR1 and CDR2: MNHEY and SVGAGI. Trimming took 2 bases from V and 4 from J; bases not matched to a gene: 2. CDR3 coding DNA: TGTGCCAGCAGTTACCGGACAGGTTACGAGCAGTACTTC. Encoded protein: CASSYRTGYEQYF.

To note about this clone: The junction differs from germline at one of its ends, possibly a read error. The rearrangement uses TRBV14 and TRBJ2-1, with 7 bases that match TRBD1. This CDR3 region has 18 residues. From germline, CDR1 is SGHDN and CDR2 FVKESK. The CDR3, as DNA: TGTGCCAGCAGTCAAGGAAGGATGACAGGGAGCTCCTACAATGAGCAGTTCTTC. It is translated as CASSQGRMTGSSYNEQFF.

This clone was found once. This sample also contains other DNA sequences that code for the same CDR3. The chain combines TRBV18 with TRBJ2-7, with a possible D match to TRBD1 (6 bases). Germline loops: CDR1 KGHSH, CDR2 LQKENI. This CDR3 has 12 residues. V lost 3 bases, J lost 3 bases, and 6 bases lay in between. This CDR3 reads CASSPDSYEQYF. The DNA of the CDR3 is TGTGCCAGCTCACCGGACAGCTACGAGCAGTACTTC.

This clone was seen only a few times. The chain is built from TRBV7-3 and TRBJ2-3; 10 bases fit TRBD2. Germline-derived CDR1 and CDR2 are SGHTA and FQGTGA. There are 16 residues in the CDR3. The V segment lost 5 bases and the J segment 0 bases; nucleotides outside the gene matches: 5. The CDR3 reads CASSTGTSASTDTQYF. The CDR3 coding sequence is TGTGCCAGCAGCACGGGGACTAGCGCGAGCACAGATACGCAGTATTTT.

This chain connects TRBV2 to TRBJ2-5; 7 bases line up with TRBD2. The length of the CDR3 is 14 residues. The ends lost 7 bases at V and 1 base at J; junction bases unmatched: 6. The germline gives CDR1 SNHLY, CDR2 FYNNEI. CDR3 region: CASILWGGQETQYF. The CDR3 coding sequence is TGTGCCAGCATCTTGTGGGGGGGCCAAGAGACCCAGTACTTC. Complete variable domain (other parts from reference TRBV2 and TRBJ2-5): EPEVTQTPSHQVTQMGQEVILRCVPISNHLYFYWYRQILGQKVEFLVSFYNNEISEKSEIFDDQFSVERPDGSNFTLKIRSTKLEDSAMYFCASILWGGQETQYFGPGTRLLVL.

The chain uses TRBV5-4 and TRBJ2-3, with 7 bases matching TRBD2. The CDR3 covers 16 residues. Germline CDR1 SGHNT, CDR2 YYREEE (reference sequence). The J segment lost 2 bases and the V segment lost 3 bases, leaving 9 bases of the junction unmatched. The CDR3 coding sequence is TGTGCCAGCAGCTCCGCGGAGCGGGGAAACACAGATACGCAGTATTTT. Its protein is CASSSAERGNTDTQYF.

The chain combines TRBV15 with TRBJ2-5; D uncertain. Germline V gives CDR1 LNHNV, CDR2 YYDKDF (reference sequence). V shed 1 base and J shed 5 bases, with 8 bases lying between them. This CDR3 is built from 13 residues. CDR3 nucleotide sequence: TGTGCCACCAGCAGAGCCCCGTCGGAGACCCAGTACTTC. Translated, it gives CATSRAPSETQYF.

CDR3 sequence: CASSPDRDGYGYTF. The CDR3 DNA reads TGTGCCAGCTCACCAGACAGGGATGGCTATGGCTACACCTTC. The chain is built from TRBV18 and TRBJ1-2, with TRBD1 matching 7 bases. The V gene's germline CDR1 is KGHSH and CDR2 LQKENI. V was pared by 2 bases and J by 4 bases, with 4 bases of the junction left unmatched. The CDR3 has 14 residues.

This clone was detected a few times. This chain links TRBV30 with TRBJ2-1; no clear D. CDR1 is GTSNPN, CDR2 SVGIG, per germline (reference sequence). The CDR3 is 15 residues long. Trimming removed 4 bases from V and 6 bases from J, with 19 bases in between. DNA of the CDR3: TGTGCCTGGACCCCAGTTACCTGGTATGGCAATGAGCAGTTCTTC. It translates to CAWTPVTWYGNEQFF.

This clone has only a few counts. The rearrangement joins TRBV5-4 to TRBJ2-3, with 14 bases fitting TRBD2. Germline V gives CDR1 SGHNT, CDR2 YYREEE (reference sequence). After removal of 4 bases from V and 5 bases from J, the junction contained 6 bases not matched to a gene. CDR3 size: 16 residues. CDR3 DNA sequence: TGTGCCAGCAGCCTCGGGACTAGCGGGGGTGGAGATACGCAGTATTTT. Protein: CASSLGTSGGGDTQYF. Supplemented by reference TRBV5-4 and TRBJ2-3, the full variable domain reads ETGVTQSPTHLIKTRGQQVTLRCSSQSGHNTVSWYQQALGQGPQFIFQYYREEENGRGNFPPRFSGLQFPNYSSELNVNALELDDSALYLCASSLGTSGGGDTQYFGPGTRLTVL.

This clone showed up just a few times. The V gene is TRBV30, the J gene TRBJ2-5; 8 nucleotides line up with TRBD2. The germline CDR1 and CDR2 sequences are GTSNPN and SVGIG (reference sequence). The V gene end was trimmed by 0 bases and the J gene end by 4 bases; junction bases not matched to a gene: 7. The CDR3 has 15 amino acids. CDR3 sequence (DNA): TGTGCCTGGAGTGTAACCGGGGGGGCGGGAGAGACCCAGTACTTC. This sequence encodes CAWSVTGGAGETQYF.

The DNA of the CDR3 is TGTGCCAGCAGTTTCGGGCAGGGAGGAAATGGCTACACCTTC. Its protein product is CASSFGQGGNGYTF. This chain joins TRBV28 and TRBJ1-2, with a weak D call TRBD1 (5 bases). Trimming took off 3 bases at V and 6 bases at J, with 14 bases between the two ends. This CDR3 is 14 amino acids long. Looked up from germline, CDR1 is MDHEN and CDR2 is SYDVKM.

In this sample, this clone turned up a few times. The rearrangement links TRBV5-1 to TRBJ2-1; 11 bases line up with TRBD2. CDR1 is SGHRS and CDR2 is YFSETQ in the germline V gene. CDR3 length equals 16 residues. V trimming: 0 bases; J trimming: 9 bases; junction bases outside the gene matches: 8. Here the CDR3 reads CASSLAGTSGAIEQFF. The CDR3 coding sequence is TGCGCCAGCAGCTTGGCCGGGACTAGCGGCGCGATTGAGCAGTTCTTC. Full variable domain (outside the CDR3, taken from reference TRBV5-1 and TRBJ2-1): KAGVTQTPRYLIKTRGQQVTLSCSPISGHRSVSWYQQTPGQGLQFLFEYFSETQRNKGNFPGRFSGRQFSNSRSEMNVSTLELGDSALYLCASSLAGTSGAIEQFFGPGTRLTVL.

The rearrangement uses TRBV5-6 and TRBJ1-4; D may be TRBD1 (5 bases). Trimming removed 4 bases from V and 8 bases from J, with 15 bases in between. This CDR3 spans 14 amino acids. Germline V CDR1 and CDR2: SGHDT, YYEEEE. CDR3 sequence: CASSQSGTVEKLFF. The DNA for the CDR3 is TGTGCCAGCAGCCAGTCCGGGACTGTGGAAAAACTGTTTTTT.

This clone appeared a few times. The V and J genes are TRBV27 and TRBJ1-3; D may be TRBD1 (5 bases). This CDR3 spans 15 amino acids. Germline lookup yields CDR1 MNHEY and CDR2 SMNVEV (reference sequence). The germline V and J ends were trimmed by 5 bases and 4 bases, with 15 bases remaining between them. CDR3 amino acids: CASSPTYGGGNTIYF. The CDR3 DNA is TGTGCCAGCAGTCCCACTTACGGGGGAGGAAACACCATATATTTT.

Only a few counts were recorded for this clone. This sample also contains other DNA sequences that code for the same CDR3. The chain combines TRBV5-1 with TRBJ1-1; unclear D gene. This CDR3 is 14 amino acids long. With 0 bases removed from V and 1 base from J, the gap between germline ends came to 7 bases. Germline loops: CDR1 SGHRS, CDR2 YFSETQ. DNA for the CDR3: TGCGCCAGCAGCTTGGGACGGGAGAACACTGAAGCTTTCTTT. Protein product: CASSLGRENTEAFF.

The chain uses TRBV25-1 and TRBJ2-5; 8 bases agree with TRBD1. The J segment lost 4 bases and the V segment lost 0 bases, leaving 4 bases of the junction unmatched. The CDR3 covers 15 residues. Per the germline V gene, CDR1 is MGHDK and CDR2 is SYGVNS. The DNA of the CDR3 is TGTGCCAGCAGTGAATATACAGGGGGATCAGAGACCCAGTACTTC. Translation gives CASSEYTGGSETQYF.

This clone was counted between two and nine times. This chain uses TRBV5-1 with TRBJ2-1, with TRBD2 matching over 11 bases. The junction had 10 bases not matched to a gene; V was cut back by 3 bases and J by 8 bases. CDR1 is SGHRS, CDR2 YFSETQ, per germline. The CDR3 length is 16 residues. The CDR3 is CASSSPLAGGLDEQFF. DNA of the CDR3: TGCGCCAGCAGCTCTCCGCTAGCGGGGGGCCTAGATGAGCAGTTCTTC.

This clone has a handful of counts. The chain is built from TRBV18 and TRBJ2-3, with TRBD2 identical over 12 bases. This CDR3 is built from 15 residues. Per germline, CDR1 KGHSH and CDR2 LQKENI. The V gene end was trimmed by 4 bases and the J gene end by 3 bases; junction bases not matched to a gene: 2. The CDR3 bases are TGTGCCAGCTCACGCGGACTAGCGGGAACAGATACGCAGTATTTT. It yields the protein CASSRGLAGTDTQYF.

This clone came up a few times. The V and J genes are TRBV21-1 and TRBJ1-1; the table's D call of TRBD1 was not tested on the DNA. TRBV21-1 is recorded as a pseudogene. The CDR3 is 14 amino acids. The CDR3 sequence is CASSRRGLKMEAFF. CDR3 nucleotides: TGTGCCAGCAGCCGGAGGGGGCTGAAGATGGAAGCTTTCTTT.